A few counts support the clone carrying this T cell receptor (beta chain). No antigen is known for it. Other DNA sequences in this specimen translate into the identical CDR3. 60 Vbeta and 13 Jbeta primers were used in PCR. Data came from immunoSEQ multiplex PCR; TCRdb stores just in-frame clones and leaves some out. The sample consists of about 130,000 clones, over 60% of them appearing once. Germline-derived CDR1 and CDR2 are SGHTA and FQGNSA. This CDR3 is 15 amino acids long. The V segment lost 2 bases and the J segment 7 bases; nucleotides outside the gene matches: 3. These data belong to a study of cytomegalovirus exposure and HLA in healthy donors. General study results and limits: A later analysis linked some 17,000 TCR beta sequences to HLA alleles at 0.05 false discovery rate. Presence/absence results assume similar sequencing depth per donor, which may not hold. Information on immune exposure was restricted to one variable (CMV serostatus).

The source of this sequence is a male donor in good health and CMV-seropositive. The specimen was PBMCs. The chain carries TRBV7-2 and TRBJ2-1, with 12 bases lining up with TRBD2. CDR3 region: CASSLLAGGPNEQFF. The DNA of the CDR3 is TGTGCCAGCAGCTTACTAGCGGGGGGGCCTAATGAGCAGTTCTTC.